These 28 T cell receptor beta chains came from one sample sequenced in a study of blood T cell repertoires in COVID-19 (dated by TCRdb to 2020 to 2022). The receptor library was made with the immunoSEQ multiplex PCR assay. In its TCRdb copy, this immuneACCESS table keeps in-frame sequences only and misses some clones. Where compared with another copy, unresolved V genes explain less than half of these, and the others have no known cause. The sample profile shows about 260,000 clones; about four fifths of them were found once. The ten biggest clones cover approximately 9% of the sample. Sequencing was performed on peripheral blood. Receptor source: a woman aged 45-60 years who had recovered from COVID-19.

The chain recombines TRBV6-5 with TRBJ1-2, with D tentatively TRBD1 (6 bases). Trimming shortened V by 6 bases and J by 3 bases, and 14 bases separated the two germline ends. CDR1 is MNHEY, CDR2 SVGAGI, per germline. There are 14 residues in the CDR3. The CDR3 reads CASSSGAKYYGYTF. Here the CDR3 DNA reads TGTGCCAGCAGCTCAGGGGCAAAATACTATGGCTACACCTTC.

As regards this clone: This CDR3 is also generated by other DNA sequences in the sample. The chain combines TRBV6-5 with TRBJ2-5; tentative D call: TRBD2 (6 bases). Deletions cut 5 bases from V and 9 bases from J, with 22 bases between. CDR1 is MNHEY and CDR2 is SVGAGI in the germline V gene. The CDR3 has 15 amino acids. CDR3 sequence: CASSQDGGVRGSQYF. The CDR3, as DNA: TGTGCCAGCAGTCAGGATGGCGGGGTCCGAGGGTCCCAGTACTTC.

This clone was observed a handful of times. The chain couples TRBV5-6 to TRBJ2-7; possibly TRBD2 for D (5 bases). Looked up from germline, CDR1 is SGHDT and CDR2 is YYEEEE. CDR3 length: 12 residues. Trimming removed 3 bases from V and 2 bases from J, with 6 bases in between. The CDR3 spells CASSSGTYEQYF. The CDR3 region has the DNA TGTGCCAGCAGCTCCGGGACCTACGAGCAGTACTTC.

This chain links TRBV28 with TRBJ2-5, with D hard to call. CDR1 MDHEN and CDR2 SYDVKM come from the germline V gene. The CDR3 spans 17 residues. Between the trimmed V and J ends, which lost 9 bases and 4 bases, there was a span of 27 bases. The CDR3 is CARPIVWSKGGPETQYF. The CDR3 nucleotides read TGTGCCAGACCGATAGTTTGGTCGAAAGGCGGTCCAGAGACCCAGTACTTC.

This chain uses TRBV4-2 with TRBJ2-7; 9 bases align to TRBD2. CDR1 is LGHNA and CDR2 is YNFKEQ in the germline V gene. V lost 0 bases, J lost 3 bases, and 6 bases stayed unmatched. The CDR3 extends over 16 amino acids. Here the CDR3 DNA reads TGTGCCAGCAGCCAAGAAGTGCGAGCGGGGGGCTACGAGCAGTACTTC. Translation: CASSQEVRAGGYEQYF.

The chain links TRBV7-6 to TRBJ1-1, with a weak D call TRBD1 (6 bases). The CDR3 totals 17 residues. Germline CDR1 reads SGHVS; CDR2 reads FNYEAQ. V lost 0 bases to trimming and J lost 2 bases, with 16 bases between them. The CDR3 region is CASSLADWGGLNTEAFF. DNA for the CDR3: TGTGCCAGCAGCTTAGCGGATTGGGGGGGGCTTAACACTGAAGCTTTCTTT.

This sequence joins TRBV28 and TRBJ1-1; 7 nucleotides match TRBD1. Germline V CDR1 and CDR2: MDHEN, SYDVKM. V lost 8 bases, J lost 0 bases, and 6 bases stayed unmatched. The CDR3 covers 14 residues. CDR3 nucleotides: TGTGCCAGCCTACAGGGGAGGATGAACACTGAAGCTTTCTTT. This codes for CASLQGRMNTEAFF.

The chain recombines TRBV28 with TRBJ2-5, with D maybe TRBD1 (6 bases). This CDR3 comprises 12 residues. The V gene lost 9 bases and the J gene lost 0 bases, with 8 bases spanning the gap. Per the germline V gene, CDR1 is MDHEN and CDR2 is SYDVKM. This CDR3 reads CASSGDQETQYF. In nucleotides, the CDR3 is TGTGCCAGTTCAGGGGACCAAGAGACCCAGTACTTC.

The chain has TRBV29-1 and TRBJ2-1; 14 nucleotides align to TRBD2. J lost 0 bases, V lost 1 base, and 5 bases had no gene match. The CDR3 loop spans 18 amino acids. Looked up from germline, CDR1 is SQVTM and CDR2 is ANQGSEA. Written as DNA, the CDR3 is TGCAGCGTTGAAGCAGGACTAGCGGGAGGCCCCTCCTACAATGAGCAGTTCTTC. Amino acid sequence: CSVEAGLAGGPSYNEQFF.

This chain links TRBV6-2 or TRBV6-3 with TRBJ1-6; tentative D call: TRBD1 (6 bases). The CDR3 runs 14 residues. Germline V gene sequence: CDR1 MNHEY, CDR2 SVGEGT. V lost 2 bases, J lost 7 bases, and 9 bases lay in between. The CDR3 spells CASSYLTGNSPLHF. CDR3 coding DNA: TGTGCCAGCAGTTACCTGACAGGCAATTCACCCCTCCACTTT.

This clone showed up just a few times. The gene calls are TRBV7-9 and TRBJ1-2, with 7 positions matching TRBD1. The CDR3 is 15 residues long. The V gene's germline CDR1 is SEHNR and CDR2 FQNEAQ (reference sequence). V lost 1 base to trimming and J lost 2 bases; unmatched junction nucleotides: 4. The CDR3 protein is CASSLGTGKNYGYTF. In nucleotides, the CDR3 is TGTGCCAGCAGCTTAGGGACAGGAAAAAACTATGGCTACACCTTC. The full variable domain, completed using reference TRBV7-9 and TRBJ1-2, is DTGVSQNPRHKITKRGQNVTFRCDPISEHNRLYWYRQTLGQGPEFLTYFQNEAQLEKSRLLSDRFSAERPKGSFSTLEIQRTEQGDSAMYLCASSLGTGKNYGYTFGSGTRLTVV.

The genes are TRBV19 and TRBJ2-6; possible D gene TRBD1, 5 bases. The CDR3 is 15 residues long. Germline V gene lookup returns CDR1 LNHDA and CDR2 SQIVND (reference sequence). V lost 7 bases, J lost 3 bases, and 13 bases lay in between. The CDR3 loop reads CASTPQGYGANVLTF. CDR3 DNA: TGTGCCAGTACCCCCCAGGGTTATGGGGCCAACGTCCTGACTTTC.

The chain employs TRBV5-1 and TRBJ1-3; unclear D gene. Germline lookup yields CDR1 SGHRS and CDR2 YFSETQ. The CDR3 is 14 residues long. Trimming took off 0 bases at V and 3 bases at J, with 7 bases between the two ends. The CDR3 sequence is CASSLGAFGNTIYF. The CDR3 region has the DNA TGCGCCAGCAGCTTGGGGGCCTTTGGAAACACCATATATTTT.

The rearrangement uses TRBV25-1 and TRBJ2-3; 7 nucleotides align to TRBD1. The CDR3 is 14 amino acids. Germline-derived CDR1 and CDR2 are MGHDK and SYGVNS. V shed 5 bases and J 5 bases; nucleotides not matched to a gene: 7. This CDR3 reads CASSTDRVGDTQYF. Here the CDR3 DNA reads TGTGCCAGCAGTACCGACAGGGTAGGAGATACGCAGTATTTT.

The chain recombines TRBV4-3 with TRBJ2-3; D gene unclear. Germline V gene sequence: CDR1 LGHNA, CDR2 YSLEER. V dropped 4 bases and J dropped 2 bases, with 7 bases sitting between them. The length of the CDR3 is 13 residues. This CDR3 reads CASSRRYTDTQYF. The CDR3 DNA reads TGCGCCAGCAGCCGCAGGTACACAGATACGCAGTATTTT.

With respect to this clone: A much larger clone sits a single nucleotide away, making a read error possible. V is TRBV5-6 and J is TRBJ1-1; D is uncertain. Germline lookup yields CDR1 SGHDT and CDR2 YYEEEE. V lost 0 bases and J lost 1, with 4 bases in between. The CDR3 is made up of 13 amino acids. CDR3 region: CASSLGGNTEAFF. The CDR3 bases are TGTGCCAGCAGCTTGGGCGGGAACACTGAAGCTTTCTTT. The entire variable domain, with the rest obtained from reference TRBV5-6 and TRBJ1-1, is as follows: DAGVTQSPTHLIKTRGQQVTLRCSPKSGHDTVSWYQQALGQGPQFIFQYYEEEERQRGNFPDRFSGHQFPNYSSELNVNALLLGDSALYLCASSLGGNTEAFFGQGTRLTVV.

The V gene is TRBV19, the J gene TRBJ2-1; TRBD2 matches 14 bases. This CDR3 comprises 18 residues. J lost 10 bases, V lost 0 bases, and 11 bases had no gene match. From germline, CDR1 is LNHDA and CDR2 SQIVND (reference sequence). The CDR3: CASSIDGAGLAGVREQFF. CDR3 DNA: TGTGCCAGTAGTATAGATGGGGCGGGACTAGCGGGAGTGCGGGAGCAGTTCTTC.

The rearrangement links TRBV9 to TRBJ1-1; 10 nucleotides agree with TRBD1. The CDR3 is 19 residues long. Germline values: CDR1 SGDLS, CDR2 YYNGEE. V dropped 3 bases and J dropped 9; count of bases not matched to a gene: 23. Written as DNA, the CDR3 is TGTGCCAGCAGCGCGGGGACAGGGGACTTGGGGGGATCTCCCCCCCAAGCTTTCTTT. Protein sequence: CASSAGTGDLGGSPPQAFF.

V usage is TRBV4-2 and J usage is TRBJ1-2; D possibly corresponds to TRBD1 (6 bases). Germline V gene lookup returns CDR1 LGHNA and CDR2 YNFKEQ. The CDR3 has 18 amino acids. Deletions cut 0 bases from V and 4 bases from J, with 21 bases between. CDR3 in amino acids: CASSQDSPRAGAAYGYTF. In DNA, the CDR3 is TGTGCCAGCAGCCAAGATTCCCCACGCGCGGGGGCGGCCTATGGCTACACCTTC.

The chain uses TRBV6-4 and TRBJ2-6; maybe TRBD2 (7 bases). Germline V gene lookup returns CDR1 MRHNA and CDR2 SNTAGT. Trimming took 0 bases from V and 0 from J, leaving 12 bases between them. The CDR3 runs 18 residues. The CDR3 DNA follows: TGTGCCAGCAGTGACTCAGGGAGGGGGTACTCTGGGGCCAACGTCCTGACTTTC. Translating it yields CASSDSGRGYSGANVLTF.

This clone has only one observation. This rearrangement joins TRBV3-1 (or the pseudogene TRBV3-2) to TRBJ1-2; 7 bases fit TRBD1. The ends lost 3 bases at V and 5 bases at J; junction bases unmatched: 9. The CDR3 covers 15 residues. The germline V gene encodes CDR1 LGHDT and CDR2 YNNKEL (reference sequence). The DNA for the CDR3 is TGTGCCAGCAGCCATAGGGGACAGCTAGAATATGGCTACACCTTC. Its translation is CASSHRGQLEYGYTF.

The rearrangement uses TRBV6-1 and TRBJ1-1, with D tentatively TRBD1 (6 bases). Trimming took 2 bases from V and 1 from J, leaving 11 bases between them. This CDR3 is built from 15 residues. Germline V gene sequence: CDR1 MNHNS, CDR2 SASEGT. The CDR3 spells CASSETLGQNTEAFF. The CDR3 DNA reads as TGTGCCAGCAGTGAAACACTGGGACAGAACACTGAAGCTTTCTTT.

CDR3 coding DNA: TGTGCCTGCGAGCTGACAGGGGGAGGTCAGCCCCAGCATTTT. It codes for CACELTGGGQPQHF. The chain links TRBV30 to TRBJ1-5, with 9 bases lining up with TRBD1. Germline CDR1 GTSNPN, CDR2 SVGIG (reference sequence). With V trimmed by 6 bases and J by 6 bases, 9 bases remained unmatched. The CDR3 spans 14 residues.

Only a few counts were recorded for this clone. The genes are TRBV19 and TRBJ2-2, with D uncertain. With 6 bases removed from V and 6 bases from J, the gap between germline ends came to 14 bases. The germline V gene has CDR1 LNHDA and CDR2 SQIVND (reference sequence). CDR3 size: 14 residues. The CDR3 bases are TGTGCCAGTAGAGAGCCCCACCCACCCGGGGAGCTGTTTTTT. As protein: CASREPHPPGELFF.

A few counts support this clone. The chain is built from TRBV21-1 and TRBJ2-1; the table's D call of TRBD2 was not tested on the DNA. TRBV21-1 counts as a pseudogene. The CDR3 consists of 17 residues. The CDR3 reads CASRGRGGGTWDNEQFF. CDR3 nucleotides: TGTGCCAGCAGGGGGAGGGGGGGCGGCACGTGGGACAATGAGCAGTTCTTC.

In this sample, this clone turned up many times. The genes are TRBV6-7 and TRBJ2-3; D is possibly TRBD2 (6 bases). TRBV6-7 is an ORF, with its function uncertain. The CDR3 runs to 14 residues. With 7 bases removed from V and 2 bases from J, the gap between germline ends came to 13 bases. As DNA, the CDR3 is TGTGCCAGCACCAGAATAGCGGACACAGATACGCAGTATTTT. It translates to CASTRIADTDTQYF.

V and J are TRBV27 and TRBJ2-7, with D possibly TRBD1 on 6 matching bases. This CDR3 spans 13 amino acids. The V gene's germline CDR1 is MNHEY and CDR2 SMNVEV (reference sequence). V lost 4 bases to trimming and J lost 2 bases, with 9 bases between them. The CDR3 region has the DNA TGTGCCAGCAGTTCCGGACAGACCTACGAGCAGTACTTC. This translates into CASSSGQTYEQYF.

The chain carries TRBV7-3 and TRBJ2-2, with a tentative D call TRBD1 (5 bases). The CDR3 has 15 residues. Trimming removed 4 bases at V and 7 bases at J, with 16 bases between. Germline V gives CDR1 SGHTA, CDR2 FQGTGA. Here the CDR3 DNA reads TGTGCCAGCAGCTCCTCCGGGCAGGGCGTCGGGGAGCTGTTTTTT. Translated: CASSSSGQGVGELFF.